The entry below describes one T cell receptor (beta chain). This sample is part of a study of cytomegalovirus exposure and HLA in healthy donors. About the study: Among about 400 genotyped donors, around 81% fell in the Caucasian-associated ancestry cluster.

The CDR3 is 14 residues long. Germline CDR1 is SGHNT and CDR2 is YYREEE (reference sequence). V was pared by 0 bases and J by 1 base, with 4 bases between. It was with 60 Vbeta and 13 Jbeta primers that the PCR ran. The assay was immunoSEQ multiplex PCR, and TCRdb's table has in-frame clones only and misses some. The sample has 150,000 to 200,000 clones, around 80% seen once. The sample consisted of PBMCs. V and J are TRBV5-4 and TRBJ2-2; no reliable D call. The sequence came from a woman aged 40 to 50 in good health and CMV-seropositive. The CDR3 DNA reads TGTGCCAGCAGCTTGGGACTGAACACCGGGGAGCTGTTTTTT. Protein: CASSLGLNTGELFF.